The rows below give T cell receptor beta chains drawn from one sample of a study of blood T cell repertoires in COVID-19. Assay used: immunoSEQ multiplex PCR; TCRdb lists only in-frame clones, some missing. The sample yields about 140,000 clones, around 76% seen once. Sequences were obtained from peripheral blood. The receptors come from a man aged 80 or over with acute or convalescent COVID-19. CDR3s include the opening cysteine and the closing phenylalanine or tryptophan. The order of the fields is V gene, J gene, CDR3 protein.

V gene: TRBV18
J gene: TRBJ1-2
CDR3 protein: CASSPNGQGGGYTF

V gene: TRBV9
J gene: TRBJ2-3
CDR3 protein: CASSYGLAGFTDTQYF

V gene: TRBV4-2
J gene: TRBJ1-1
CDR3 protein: CASTLTANTEAFF

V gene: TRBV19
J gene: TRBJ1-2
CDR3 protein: CASRRTGGYGYTF

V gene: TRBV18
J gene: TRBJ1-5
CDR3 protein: CASSPGAPMGQGMGSNQPQHF

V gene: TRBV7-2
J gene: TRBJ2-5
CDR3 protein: CASSSRTGRQETQYF

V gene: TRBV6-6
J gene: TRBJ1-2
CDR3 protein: CASRSQTQGTFGYTF

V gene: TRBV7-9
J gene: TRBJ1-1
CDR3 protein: CASSSLYQGTEAFF

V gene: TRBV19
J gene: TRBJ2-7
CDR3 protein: CASCNQDSLSYEQYF

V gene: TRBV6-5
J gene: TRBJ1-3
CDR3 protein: CASIPLYSGNTIYF

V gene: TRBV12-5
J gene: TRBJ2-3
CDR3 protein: CASGLGTPTDTQYF

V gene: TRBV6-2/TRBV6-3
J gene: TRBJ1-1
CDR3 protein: CASSFEGTGKNTEAFF

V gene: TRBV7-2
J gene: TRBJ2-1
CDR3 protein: CASSLDRVRASSYNEQFF

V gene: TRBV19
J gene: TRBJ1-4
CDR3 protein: CASSIRGRQYEKLFF

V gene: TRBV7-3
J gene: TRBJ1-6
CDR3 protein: CASSLTVGPNSPLHF

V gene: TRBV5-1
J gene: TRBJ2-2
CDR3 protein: CASSFQTVNTGELFF

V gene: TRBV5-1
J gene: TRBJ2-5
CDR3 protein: CASKRGSGDQETQYF

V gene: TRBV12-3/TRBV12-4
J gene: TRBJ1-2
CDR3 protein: CAGGSGYGYTF

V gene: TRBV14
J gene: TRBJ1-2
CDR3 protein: CASSRQLSGDGYTF

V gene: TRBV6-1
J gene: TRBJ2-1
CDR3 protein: CASSERRTSYNEQFF

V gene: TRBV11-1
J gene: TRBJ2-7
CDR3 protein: CASSFGGTGVYEQYF

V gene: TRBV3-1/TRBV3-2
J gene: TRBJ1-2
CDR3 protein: CASRLRDRDAYGHTF

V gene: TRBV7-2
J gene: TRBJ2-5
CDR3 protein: CASSLEWDSQETQYF

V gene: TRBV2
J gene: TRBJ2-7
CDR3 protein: CASSVAGGEQYF

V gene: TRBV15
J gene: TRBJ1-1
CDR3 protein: CATSRDFLRGRTEAFF

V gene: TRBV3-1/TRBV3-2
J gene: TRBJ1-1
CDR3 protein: CASSLTGSGTEAFF

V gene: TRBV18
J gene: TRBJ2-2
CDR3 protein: CASSPGRGQTGELFF

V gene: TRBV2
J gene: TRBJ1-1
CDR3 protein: CASSVGENTEAFF

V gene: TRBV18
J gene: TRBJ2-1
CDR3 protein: CASSPQGNPYNEQFF

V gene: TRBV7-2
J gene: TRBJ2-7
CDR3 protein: CASSPWRDRSYEQYF

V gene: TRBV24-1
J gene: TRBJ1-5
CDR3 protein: CATSDLNGDSNQPQHF

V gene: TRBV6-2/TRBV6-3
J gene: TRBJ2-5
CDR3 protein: CASSYRRDSATQYF

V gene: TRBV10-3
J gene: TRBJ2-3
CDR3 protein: CASRGGQQDTQYF

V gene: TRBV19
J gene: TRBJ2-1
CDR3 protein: CVSSPGLAGGPGYNEQFF

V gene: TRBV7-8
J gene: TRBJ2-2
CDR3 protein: CASSETSGGLVTGELFF

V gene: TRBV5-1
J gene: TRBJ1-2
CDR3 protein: CASSLGEGGYGYTF

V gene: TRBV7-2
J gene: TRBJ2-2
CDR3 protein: CASSAGPNRVRTGELFF

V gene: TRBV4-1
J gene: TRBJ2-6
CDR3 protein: CASSIGTGANVLTF

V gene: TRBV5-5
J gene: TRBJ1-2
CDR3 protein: CASSLDLVGYTF